One sample yielded the 10 T cell receptor beta chains listed below, sequenced in a study of blood T cells in healthy people across ages (dated by TCRdb to 2015 to 2017). Receptors were amplified or captured by 5' RACE. These reads were obtained on an Illumina HiSeq 2500. A second PCR of about 6 to 12 cycles was performed with a sample-barcoded 5' primer and a J-beta primer mix. TCRdb passed the public sequencing reads through fastp at Q25 and MiXCR, retaining productive beta sequences. For every CDR3 protein sequence, its rows merge into one entry that carries the most common genes and DNA. Present in this sample are about 670,000 distinct CDR3 sequences, around 50% of which were seen just once. The ten largest clones add up to approximately 15% of the sample. Sequenced material: blood. The receptors originated from a woman of 80 years or more in good health.

The chain links TRBV7-8 to TRBJ2-3; the match to TRBD2 covers 11 bases. The CDR3 is made up of 18 amino acids. V dropped 6 bases and J dropped 3; count of bases not matched to a gene: 14. Germline V CDR1 and CDR2: SGHVS, FQNEAQ. DNA of the CDR3: TGTGCCAGCAGTCAGGCCCATAGCGGGAGGGCCCGAACAGATACGCAGTATTTT. Translated, it gives CASSQAHSGRARTDTQYF. Full variable domain (rest looked up from reference TRBV7-8 and TRBJ2-3): GAGVSQSPRYKVAKRGQDVALRCDPISGHVSLFWYQQALGQGPEFLTYFQNEAQLDKSGLPSDRFFAERPEGSVSTLKIQRTQQEDSAVYLCASSQAHSGRARTDTQYFGPGTRLTVL.

This clonotype was counted between two and nine times. The rearrangement uses TRBV30 and TRBJ2-1; D is perhaps TRBD1 (5 bases). The V gene's germline CDR1 is GTSNPN and CDR2 SVGIG (reference sequence). Trimming removed 3 bases at V and 0 bases at J, with 18 bases between. The CDR3 totals 17 residues. CDR3 DNA: TGTGCCTGGAGAGCCTCTAGGGGCTGGAGCTCCTACAATGAGCAGTTCTTC. The encoded protein is CAWRASRGWSSYNEQFF.

The genes are TRBV7-9 and TRBJ1-2; the D is unclear. The V gene's germline CDR1 is SEHNR and CDR2 FQNEAQ (reference sequence). Trimming left V 5 bases short and J 3 bases short, with 25 bases between. The CDR3 runs to 18 residues. DNA for the CDR3: TGTGCCAGCAGCCCCGTCAAGGATCCTCTAAAGAAGGACTATGGCTACACCTTC. This sequence encodes CASSPVKDPLKKDYGYTF.

Concerning this clonotype itself: This may be a read error: a much more frequent sequence differs by one nucleotide. This rearrangement joins TRBV4-1 to TRBJ2-1; D is unclear. Trimming left V 1 base short and J 10 bases short, with 14 bases between. There are 14 residues in the CDR3. Germline V gives CDR1 MGHRA, CDR2 YSYEKL. CDR3 loop: CASSQGVGSYEQFF. CDR3 sequence (DNA): TGCGCCAGCAGCCAAGGTGTGGGCAGCTACGAGCAGTTCTTC.

The rearrangement joins TRBV20-1 to TRBJ1-1; TRBD1 might be the D (6 bases). Trimming stripped 6 bases from V and 0 bases from J, with 11 bases between. The germline V gene has CDR1 DFQATT and CDR2 SNEGSKA (reference sequence). This CDR3 has 13 residues. CDR3 protein: CSAKGQMNTEAFF. CDR3 DNA: TGCAGTGCCAAGGGACAAATGAACACTGAAGCTTTCTTT.

V and J are TRBV20-1 and TRBJ1-1; TRBD1 agrees at 7 bases. Germline assignment: CDR1 DFQATT and CDR2 SNEGSKA (reference sequence). The CDR3 is 16 amino acids. The V gene end was trimmed by 4 bases and the J gene end by 1 base; junction bases not matched to a gene: 12. DNA of the CDR3: TGCAGTGCTACCCGGGGGGACAGACGAAGGAACACTGAAGCTTTCTTT. It yields the protein CSATRGDRRRNTEAFF.

Concerning this clonotype: A clone one base away is much larger, so this may be a read error. V gene TRBV29-1 combines with J gene TRBJ2-7; no clear D gene. The J call is uncertain, as TRBJ2-5 better fits the DNA end. The CDR3 has 11 residues. Germline V gene sequence: CDR1 SQVTM, CDR2 ANQGSEA. The CDR3 DNA reads as TGCAGCGGGAAGCCCCCGGAGACCCAGTACTTC. Its translation is CSGKPPETQYF.

On this clonotype: A much larger clone lies a single base off, so this may be a read error. The chain carries TRBV25-1 and TRBJ2-5; D uncertain. The germline gives CDR1 MGHDK, CDR2 SYGVNS. Trimming stripped 6 bases from V and 11 bases from J, with 13 bases between. CDR3 length equals 11 residues. CDR3 amino acids: CASRDINEQYF. CDR3 in DNA: TGTGCCAGCAGAGATATAAATGAGCAGTACTTC.

Only a few counts were recorded for this clonotype. The gene calls are TRBV6-6 and TRBJ1-5; D not resolved. V was shortened by 0 bases and J by 7 bases, with 10 bases between the two germline ends. The germline V gene encodes CDR1 MNHNY and CDR2 SVGAGI (reference sequence). The CDR3 is made up of 14 amino acids. The CDR3 loop reads CASSYSPVGQPQHF. The CDR3, as DNA: TGTGCCAGCAGTTACTCGCCCGTGGGGCAGCCCCAGCATTTT.

V and J are TRBV7-2 and TRBJ2-3; TRBD1 agrees at 9 bases. V lost 5 bases, J lost 6 bases, and 9 bases stayed unmatched. The CDR3 spans 15 residues. The germline CDR1 and CDR2 sequences are SGHTA and FQGNSA. The CDR3 protein is CASSEGTGKIDTQYF. CDR3 DNA: TGTGCCAGCAGCGAAGGGACAGGGAAAATTGATACGCAGTATTTT.